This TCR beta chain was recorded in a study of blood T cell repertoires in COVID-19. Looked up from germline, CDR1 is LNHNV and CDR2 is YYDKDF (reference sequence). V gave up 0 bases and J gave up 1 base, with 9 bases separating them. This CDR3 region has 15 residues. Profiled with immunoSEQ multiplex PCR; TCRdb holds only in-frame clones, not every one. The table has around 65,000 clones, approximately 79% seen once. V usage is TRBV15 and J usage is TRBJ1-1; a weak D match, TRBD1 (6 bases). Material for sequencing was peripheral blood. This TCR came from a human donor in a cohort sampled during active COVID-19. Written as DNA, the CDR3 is TGTGCCACCAGCAGAGATCGAGGGGGGAACACTGAAGCTTTCTTT. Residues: CATSRDRGGNTEAFF.